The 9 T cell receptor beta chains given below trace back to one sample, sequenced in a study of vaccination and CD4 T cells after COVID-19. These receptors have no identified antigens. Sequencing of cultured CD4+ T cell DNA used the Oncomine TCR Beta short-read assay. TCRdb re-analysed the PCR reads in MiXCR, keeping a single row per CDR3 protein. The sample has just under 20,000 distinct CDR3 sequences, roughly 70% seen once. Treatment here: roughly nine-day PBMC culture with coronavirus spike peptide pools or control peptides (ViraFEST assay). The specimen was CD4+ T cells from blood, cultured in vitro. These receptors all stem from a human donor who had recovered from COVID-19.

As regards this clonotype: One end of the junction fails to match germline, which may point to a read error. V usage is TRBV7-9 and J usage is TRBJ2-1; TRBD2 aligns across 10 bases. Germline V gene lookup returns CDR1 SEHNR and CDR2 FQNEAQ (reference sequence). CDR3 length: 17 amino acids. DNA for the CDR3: TGCGCCAGCAGCCCCCGGGGTAGCGGGAGGTCCTACAATGAGCAGTTCTTC. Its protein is CASSPRGSGRSYNEQFF. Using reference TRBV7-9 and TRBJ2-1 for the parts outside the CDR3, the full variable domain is DTGVSQNPRHKITKRGQNVTFRCDPISEHNRLYWYRQTLGQGPEFLTYFQNEAQLEKSRLLSDRFSAERPKGSFSTLEIQRTEQGDSAMYLCASSPRGSGRSYNEQFFGPGTRLTVL.

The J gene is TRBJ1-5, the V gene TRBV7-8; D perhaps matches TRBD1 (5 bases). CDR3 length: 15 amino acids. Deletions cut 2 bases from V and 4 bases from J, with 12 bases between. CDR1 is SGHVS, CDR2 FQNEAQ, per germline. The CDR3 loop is CASSLRGPRNQPQHF. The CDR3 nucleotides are TGTGCCAGCAGCTTACGGGGACCGCGGAATCAGCCCCAGCATTTT. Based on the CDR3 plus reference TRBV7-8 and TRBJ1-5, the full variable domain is GAGVSQSPRYKVAKRGQDVALRCDPISGHVSLFWYQQALGQGPEFLTYFQNEAQLDKSGLPSDRFFAERPEGSVSTLKIQRTQQEDSAVYLCASSLRGPRNQPQHFGDGTRLSIL.

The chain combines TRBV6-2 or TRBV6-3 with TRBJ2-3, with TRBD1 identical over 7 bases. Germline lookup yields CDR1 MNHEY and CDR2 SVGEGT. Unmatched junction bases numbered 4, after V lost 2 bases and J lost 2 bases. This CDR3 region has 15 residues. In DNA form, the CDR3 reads TGTGCCAGCAGTTACGAACAGGGGACCACAGATACGCAGTATTTT. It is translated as CASSYEQGTTDTQYF.

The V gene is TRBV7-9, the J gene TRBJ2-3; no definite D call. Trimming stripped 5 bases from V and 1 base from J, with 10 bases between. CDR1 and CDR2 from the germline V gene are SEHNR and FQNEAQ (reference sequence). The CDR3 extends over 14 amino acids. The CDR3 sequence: CASSVSMGTDTQYF. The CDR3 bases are TGTGCCAGCAGCGTTTCGATGGGCACAGATACGCAGTATTTT. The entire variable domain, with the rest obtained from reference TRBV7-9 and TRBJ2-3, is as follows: DTGVSQNPRHKITKRGQNVTFRCDPISEHNRLYWYRQTLGQGPEFLTYFQNEAQLEKSRLLSDRFSAERPKGSFSTLEIQRTEQGDSAMYLCASSVSMGTDTQYFGPGTRLTVL.

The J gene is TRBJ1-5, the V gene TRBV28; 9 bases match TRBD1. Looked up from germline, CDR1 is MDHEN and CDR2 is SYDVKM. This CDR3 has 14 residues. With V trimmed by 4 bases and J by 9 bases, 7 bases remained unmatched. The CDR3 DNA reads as TGTGCCAGCAGTTCGGGACAGGGTTTTTTGCCCCAGCATTTT. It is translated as CASSSGQGFLPQHF. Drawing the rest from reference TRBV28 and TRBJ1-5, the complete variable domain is DVKVTQSSRYLVKRTGEKVFLECVQDMDHENMFWYRQDPGLGLRLIYFSYDVKMKEKGDIPEGYSVSREKKERFSLILESASTNQTSMYLCASSSGQGFLPQHFGDGTRLSIL.

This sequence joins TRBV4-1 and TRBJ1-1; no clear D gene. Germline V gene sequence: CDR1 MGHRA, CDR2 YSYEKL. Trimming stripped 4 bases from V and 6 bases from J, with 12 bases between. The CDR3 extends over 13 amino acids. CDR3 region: CASSLQGIAEAFF. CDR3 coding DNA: TGCGCCAGCAGCCTCCAAGGTATTGCTGAAGCTTTCTTT.

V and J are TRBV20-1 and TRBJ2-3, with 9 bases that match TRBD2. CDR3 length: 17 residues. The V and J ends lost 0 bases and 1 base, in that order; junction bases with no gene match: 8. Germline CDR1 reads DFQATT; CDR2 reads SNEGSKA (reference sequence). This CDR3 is CSARDWGAGGGTDTQYF. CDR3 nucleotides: TGCAGTGCTAGAGACTGGGGAGCGGGAGGCGGCACAGATACGCAGTATTTT.

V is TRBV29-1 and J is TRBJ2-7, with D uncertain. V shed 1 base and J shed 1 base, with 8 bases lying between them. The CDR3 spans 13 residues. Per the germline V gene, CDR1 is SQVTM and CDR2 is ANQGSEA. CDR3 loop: CSVEGDTSYEQYF. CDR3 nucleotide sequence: TGCAGCGTTGAAGGAGACACTTCCTACGAGCAGTACTTC.

The CDR3 DNA is TGTGCCAGCAGCTTGGGACGTCGACCCACAGATACGCAGTATTTT. This encodes CASSLGRRPTDTQYF. This rearrangement joins TRBV5-6 to TRBJ2-3; D unclear. The germline V and J ends were trimmed by 0 bases and 2 bases, with 10 bases remaining between them. The CDR3 has 15 amino acids. The germline V gene has CDR1 SGHDT and CDR2 YYEEEE.